A single TCR beta chain is shown here with its context. A sample-barcoded 5' primer and a J-beta primer mix were used in a second PCR of about 7 to 11 cycles. In TCRdb, the 5' RACE reads were re-called with MiXCR into one record per CDR3 protein. This table has 1,300,000 or so distinct CDR3 sequences, around 59% appearing once. These data belong to a study of blood T cells in healthy people across ages. The CDR3 has 12 amino acids. Germline assignment: CDR1 SQVTM and CDR2 ANQGSEA. Caucasian individuals from Russia who were healthy and aged about 6 to 100 acted as donors. Ten milliliters of peripheral blood were drawn from each donor.

The sample consisted of blood. The chain has TRBV29-1 and TRBJ2-4, with TRBD1 matching 8 bases. The J call may be mistaken, given a closer DNA end match to TRBJ2-7. This clonotype was obtained from a man between 18 and 29 years old in good health. CDR3 residues: CSVSGQGGEQYF. The CDR3 DNA reads as TGCAGCGTTTCAGGACAGGGTGGCGAGCAGTACTTC.